This T cell receptor beta chain was identified during a study of OX40 agonist ivuxolimab in advanced cancers. Whole-study findings and limits: Blood T cells, both CD4+ and CD8+, expanded clonally by week 6 at 0.1 to 3.0 mg/kg.

Sequencing was performed with immunoSEQ multiplex PCR; in TCRdb, only in-frame clones are kept and a portion is missing. This repertoire shows 20,000 to 25,000 clones, about 88% found once; its top ten account for over 8.5%. The sample holds one count of this clone. Its antigen is unknown. The sequenced sample was CD4+ or CD8+ T cells sorted from blood, obtained in a trial of the OX40 agonist ivuxolimab. The clonotype originates from an adult with an advanced solid tumor such as melanoma, head and neck, liver or kidney cancer.

This chain's CDR3 is CASSVMSGRGKWNEQFF. In DNA, the CDR3 is TGTGCCAGCAGTGTAATGAGCGGGAGGGGAAAATGGAATGAGCAGTTCTTC. The rearrangement links TRBV2 to TRBJ2-1; 10 nucleotides line up with TRBD2. V shed 4 bases, J shed 7 bases, and the junction held 13 bases outside the gene matches. Germline V lookup: CDR1 SNHLY, CDR2 FYNNEI. The CDR3 loop spans 17 amino acids. Filled out from reference TRBV2 and TRBJ2-1, the complete variable domain reads EPEVTQTPSHQVTQMGQEVILRCVPISNHLYFYWYRQILGQKVEFLVSFYNNEISEKSEIFDDQFSVERPDGSNFTLKIRSTKLEDSAMYFCASSVMSGRGKWNEQFFGPGTRLTVL.